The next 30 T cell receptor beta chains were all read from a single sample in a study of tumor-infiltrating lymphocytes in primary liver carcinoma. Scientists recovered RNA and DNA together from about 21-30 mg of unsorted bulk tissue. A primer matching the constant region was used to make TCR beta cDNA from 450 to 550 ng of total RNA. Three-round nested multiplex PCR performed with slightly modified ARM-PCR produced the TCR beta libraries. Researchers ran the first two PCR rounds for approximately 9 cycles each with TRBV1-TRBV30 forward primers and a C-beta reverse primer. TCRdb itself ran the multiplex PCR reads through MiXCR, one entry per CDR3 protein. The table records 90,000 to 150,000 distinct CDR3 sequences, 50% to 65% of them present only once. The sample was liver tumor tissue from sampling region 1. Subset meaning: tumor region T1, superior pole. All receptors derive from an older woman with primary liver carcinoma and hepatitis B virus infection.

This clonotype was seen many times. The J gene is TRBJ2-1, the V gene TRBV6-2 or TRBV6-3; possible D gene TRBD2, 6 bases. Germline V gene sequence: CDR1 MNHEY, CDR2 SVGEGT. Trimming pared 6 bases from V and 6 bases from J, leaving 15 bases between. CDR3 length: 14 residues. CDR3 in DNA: TGTGCCAGCAGACCCGACGGGGGTTTCAATGAGCAGTTCTTC. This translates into CASRPDGGFNEQFF.

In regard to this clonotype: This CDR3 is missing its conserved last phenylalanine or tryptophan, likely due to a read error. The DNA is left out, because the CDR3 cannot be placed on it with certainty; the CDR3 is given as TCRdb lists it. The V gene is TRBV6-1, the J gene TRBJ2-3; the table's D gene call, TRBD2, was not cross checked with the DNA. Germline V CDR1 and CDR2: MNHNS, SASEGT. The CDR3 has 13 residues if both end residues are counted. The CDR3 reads CATKAGPTDMHYC.

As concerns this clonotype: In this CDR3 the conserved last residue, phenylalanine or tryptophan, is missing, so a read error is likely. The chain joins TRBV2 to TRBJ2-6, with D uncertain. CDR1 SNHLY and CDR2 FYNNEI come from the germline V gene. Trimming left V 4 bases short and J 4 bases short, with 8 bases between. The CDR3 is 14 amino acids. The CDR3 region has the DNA TGTGCCAGCAGTGGAAGCCCCGGGGCCAACGTCCTGACTCTC. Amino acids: CASSGSPGANVLTL.

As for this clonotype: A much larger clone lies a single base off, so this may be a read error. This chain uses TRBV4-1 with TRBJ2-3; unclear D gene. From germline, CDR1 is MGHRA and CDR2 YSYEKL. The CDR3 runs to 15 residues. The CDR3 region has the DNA TGCGCCAACAGCCCGATCCAGCCTCGCACAGATACGCAGTATTTT. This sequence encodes CANSPIQPRTDTQYF.

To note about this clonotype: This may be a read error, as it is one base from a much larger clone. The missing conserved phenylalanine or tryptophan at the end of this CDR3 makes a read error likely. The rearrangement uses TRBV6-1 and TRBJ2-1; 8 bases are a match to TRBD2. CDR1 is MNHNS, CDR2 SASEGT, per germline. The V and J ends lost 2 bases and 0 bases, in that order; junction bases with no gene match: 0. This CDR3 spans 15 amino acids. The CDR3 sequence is CASSELAGSYNEQFL. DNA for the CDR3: TGTGCCAGCAGTGAACTAGCGGGCTCCTACAATGAGCAGTTCTTA.

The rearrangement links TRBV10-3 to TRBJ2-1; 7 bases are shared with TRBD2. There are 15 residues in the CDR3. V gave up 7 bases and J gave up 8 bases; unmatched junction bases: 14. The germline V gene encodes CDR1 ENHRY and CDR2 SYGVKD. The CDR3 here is CAINELARGRDEQFF. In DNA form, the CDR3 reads TGTGCCATCAATGAACTAGCGCGAGGAAGGGATGAGCAGTTCTTC.

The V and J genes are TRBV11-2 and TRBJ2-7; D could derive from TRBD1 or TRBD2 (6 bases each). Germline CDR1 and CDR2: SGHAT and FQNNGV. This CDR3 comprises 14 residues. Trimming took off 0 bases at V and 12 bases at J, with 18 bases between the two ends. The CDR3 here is CASSLDLAGGGWYF. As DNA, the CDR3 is TGTGCCAGCAGCTTAGATCTGGCCGGAGGGGGGTGGTACTTC.

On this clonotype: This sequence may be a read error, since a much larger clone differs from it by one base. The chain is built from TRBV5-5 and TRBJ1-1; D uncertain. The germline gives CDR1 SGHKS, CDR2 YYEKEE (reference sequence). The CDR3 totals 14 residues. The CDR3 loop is CTSSSLTGNTEAFF. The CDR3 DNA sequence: TGTACCAGCAGCTCGCTGACGGGGAACACTGAAGCTTTCTTT. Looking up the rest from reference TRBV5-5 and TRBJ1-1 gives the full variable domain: DAGVTQSPTHLIKTRGQQVTLRCSPISGHKSVSWYQQVLGQGPQFIFQYYEKEERGRGNFPDRFSARQFPNYSSELNVNALLLGDSALYLCTSSSLTGNTEAFFGQGTRLTVV.

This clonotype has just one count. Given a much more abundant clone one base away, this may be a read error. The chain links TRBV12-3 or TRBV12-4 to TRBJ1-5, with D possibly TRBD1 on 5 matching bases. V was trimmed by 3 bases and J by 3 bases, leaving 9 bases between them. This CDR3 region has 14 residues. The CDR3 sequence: CASSFGGNNQPQHF. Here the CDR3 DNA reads TGTGCCAGCAGTTTCGGGGGAAACAATCAGCCCCAGCATTTT.

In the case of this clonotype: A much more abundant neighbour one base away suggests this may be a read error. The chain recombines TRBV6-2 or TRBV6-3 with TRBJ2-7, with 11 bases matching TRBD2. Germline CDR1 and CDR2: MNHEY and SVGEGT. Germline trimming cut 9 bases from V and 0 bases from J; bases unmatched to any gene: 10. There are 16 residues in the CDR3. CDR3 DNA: TGTGCCAGAAGTAGATCGACTAGCGGGATCTCCTACGAGCAGTACTTC. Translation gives CARSRSTSGISYEQYF.

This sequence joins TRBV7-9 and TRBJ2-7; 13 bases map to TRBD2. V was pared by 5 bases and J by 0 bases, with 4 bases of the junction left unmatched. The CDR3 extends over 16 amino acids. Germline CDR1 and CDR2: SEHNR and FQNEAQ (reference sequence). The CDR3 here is CASSPWTSGSSYEQYF. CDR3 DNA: TGTGCCAGCAGCCCCTGGACTAGCGGGAGCTCCTACGAGCAGTACTTC.

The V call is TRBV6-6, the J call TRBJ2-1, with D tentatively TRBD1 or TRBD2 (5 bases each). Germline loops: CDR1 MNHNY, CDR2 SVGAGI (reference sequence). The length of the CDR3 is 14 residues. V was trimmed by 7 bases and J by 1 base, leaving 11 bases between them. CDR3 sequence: CASIHGGSYNEQFF. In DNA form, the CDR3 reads TGTGCCAGCATCCATGGGGGTTCCTACAATGAGCAGTTCTTC.

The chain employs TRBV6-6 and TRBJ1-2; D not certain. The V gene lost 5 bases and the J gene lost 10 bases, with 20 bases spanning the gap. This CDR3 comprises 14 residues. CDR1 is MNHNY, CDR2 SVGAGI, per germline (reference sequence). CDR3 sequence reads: CASSSHTETFVYTF. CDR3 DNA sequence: TGTGCCAGCAGTAGCCATACGGAGACTTTCGTCTACACCTTC.

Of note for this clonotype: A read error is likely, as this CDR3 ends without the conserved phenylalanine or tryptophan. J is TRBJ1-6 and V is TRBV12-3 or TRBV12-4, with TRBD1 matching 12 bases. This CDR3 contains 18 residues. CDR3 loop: CTSSPRDRGRWGYSPLHI. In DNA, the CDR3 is TGTACCAGCAGCCCCCGGGACAGGGGGCGCTGGGGGTATTCACCCCTCCACATT.

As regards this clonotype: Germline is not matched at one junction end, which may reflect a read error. CDR3 residues: CAISERGTNEKLSF. For the CDR3, the DNA is TGCGCCATCAGTGAGCGGGGAACTAATGAAAAACTGTCTTTT. The V gene is TRBV10-3, the J gene TRBJ1-4; D unclear. The CDR3 has 14 residues. Germline assignment: CDR1 ENHRY and CDR2 SYGVKD.

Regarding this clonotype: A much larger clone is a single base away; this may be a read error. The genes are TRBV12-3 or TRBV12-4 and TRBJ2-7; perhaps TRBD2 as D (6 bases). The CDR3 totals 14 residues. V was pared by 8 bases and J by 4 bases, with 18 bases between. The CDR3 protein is CASGVGRIIYEQYF. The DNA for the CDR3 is TGTGCCAGCGGGGTGGGGAGGATAATATACGAGCAGTACTTC.

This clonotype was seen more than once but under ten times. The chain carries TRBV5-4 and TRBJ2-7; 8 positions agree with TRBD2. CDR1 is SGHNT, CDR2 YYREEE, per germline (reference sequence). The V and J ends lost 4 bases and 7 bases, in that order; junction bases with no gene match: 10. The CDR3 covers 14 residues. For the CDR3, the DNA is TGTGCCAGCAGCCAAGGACTAGCCGTTTCAGAGCAGTACTTC. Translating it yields CASSQGLAVSEQYF.

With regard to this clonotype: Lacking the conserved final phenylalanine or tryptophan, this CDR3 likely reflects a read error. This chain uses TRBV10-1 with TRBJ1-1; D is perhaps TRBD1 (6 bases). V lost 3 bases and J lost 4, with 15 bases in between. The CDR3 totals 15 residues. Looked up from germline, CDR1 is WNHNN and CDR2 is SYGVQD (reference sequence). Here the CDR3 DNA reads TGCGCCAGCAGTGAAAGATCTAGGGGGATCACTGAAGCTTTCTTA. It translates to CASSERSRGITEAFL.

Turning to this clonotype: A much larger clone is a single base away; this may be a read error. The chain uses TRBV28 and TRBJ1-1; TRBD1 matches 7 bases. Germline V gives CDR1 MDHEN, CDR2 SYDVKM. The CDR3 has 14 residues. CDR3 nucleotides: TGTGCCACCAAACCGGGACAGAGAAACACTGAAGATTTCTTT. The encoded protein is CATKPGQRNTEDFF.

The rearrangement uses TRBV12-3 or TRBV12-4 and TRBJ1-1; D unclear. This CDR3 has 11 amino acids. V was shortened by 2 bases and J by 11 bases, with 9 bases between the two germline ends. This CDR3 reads CASSLLQNAFF. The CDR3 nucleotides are TGTGCCAGCAGTTTACTGCAGAATGCTTTCTTT.

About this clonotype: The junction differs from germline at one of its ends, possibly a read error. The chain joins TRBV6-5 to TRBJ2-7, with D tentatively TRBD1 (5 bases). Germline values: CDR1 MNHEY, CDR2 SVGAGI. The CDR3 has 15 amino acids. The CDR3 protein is CAGSRQKSLSYEQYF. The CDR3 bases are TGTGCCGGCAGCAGACAGAAGTCGTTATCGTACGAGCAGTACTTC.

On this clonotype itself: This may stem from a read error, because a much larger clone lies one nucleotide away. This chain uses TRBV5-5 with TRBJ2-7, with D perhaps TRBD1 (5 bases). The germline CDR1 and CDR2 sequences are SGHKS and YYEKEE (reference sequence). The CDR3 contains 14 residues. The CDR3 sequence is CAISFEPGRYEQYF. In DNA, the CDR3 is TGTGCCATCAGCTTTGAGCCAGGGCGCTACGAGCAGTACTTC.

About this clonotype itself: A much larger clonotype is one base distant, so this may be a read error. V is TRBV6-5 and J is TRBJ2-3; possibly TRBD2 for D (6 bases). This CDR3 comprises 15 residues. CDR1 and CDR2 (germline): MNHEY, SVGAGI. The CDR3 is CAGSYYGGGSDTQYF. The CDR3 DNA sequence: TGTGCCGGCAGTTACTATGGGGGAGGCTCCGATACGCAGTATTTT.

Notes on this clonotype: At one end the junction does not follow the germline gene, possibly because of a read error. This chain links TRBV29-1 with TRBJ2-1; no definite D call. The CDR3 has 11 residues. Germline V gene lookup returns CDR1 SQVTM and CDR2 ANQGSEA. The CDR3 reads CRVETYIEQFF. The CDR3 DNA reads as TGCAGAGTTGAGACCTACATTGAGCAGTTCTTC.

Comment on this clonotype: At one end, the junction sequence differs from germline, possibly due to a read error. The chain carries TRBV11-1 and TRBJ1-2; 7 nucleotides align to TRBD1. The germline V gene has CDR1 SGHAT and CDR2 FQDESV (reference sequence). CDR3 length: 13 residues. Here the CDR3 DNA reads TGTGCCAGCAGCTTGACAGGGTGGAATGGCTACGCCTTC. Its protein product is CASSLTGWNGYAF. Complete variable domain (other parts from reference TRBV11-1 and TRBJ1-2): EAEVAQSPRYKITEKSQAVAFWCDPISGHATLYWYRQILGQGPELLVQFQDESVVDDSQLPKDRFSAERLKGVDSTLKIQPAELGDSAMYLCASSLTGWNGYAFGSGTRLTVV.

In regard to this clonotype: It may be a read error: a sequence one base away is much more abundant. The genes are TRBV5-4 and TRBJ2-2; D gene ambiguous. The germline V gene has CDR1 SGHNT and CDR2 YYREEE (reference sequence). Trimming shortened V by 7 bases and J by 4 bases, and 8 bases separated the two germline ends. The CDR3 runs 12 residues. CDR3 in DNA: TGTGCCAGCTGCCGGCCCACCGGGGAGCTGTTTTTT. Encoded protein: CASCRPTGELFF.

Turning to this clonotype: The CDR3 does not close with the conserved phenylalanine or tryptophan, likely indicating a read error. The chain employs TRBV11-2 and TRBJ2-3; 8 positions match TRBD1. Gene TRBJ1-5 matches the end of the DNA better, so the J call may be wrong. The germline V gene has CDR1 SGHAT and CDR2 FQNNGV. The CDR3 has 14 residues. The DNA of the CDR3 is TGTGCCAGCAGCCGGCAGGGGGCAGATGATACGCAGCATTAT. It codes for CASSRQGADDTQHY.

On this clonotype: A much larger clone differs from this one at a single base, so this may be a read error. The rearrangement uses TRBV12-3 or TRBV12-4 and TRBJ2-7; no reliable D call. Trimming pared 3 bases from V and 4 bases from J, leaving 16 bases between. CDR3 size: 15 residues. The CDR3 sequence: CASSFSLPRKYEQYF. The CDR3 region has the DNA TGTGCCAGCAGTTTTAGCCTTCCGAGGAAATACGAGCAGTACTTC.

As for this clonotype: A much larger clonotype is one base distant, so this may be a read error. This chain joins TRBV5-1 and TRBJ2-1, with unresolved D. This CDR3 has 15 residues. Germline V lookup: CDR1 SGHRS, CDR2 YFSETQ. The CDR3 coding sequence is TGCGCCAGCAGACCTGACCTTGGCTCCTACAGTGAGCAGTTCTTC. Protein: CASRPDLGSYSEQFF.

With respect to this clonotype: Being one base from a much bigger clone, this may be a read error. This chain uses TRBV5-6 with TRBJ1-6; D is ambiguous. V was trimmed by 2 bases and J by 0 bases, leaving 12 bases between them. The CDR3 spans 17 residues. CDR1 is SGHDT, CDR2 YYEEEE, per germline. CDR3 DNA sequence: TGTGCCAGCAGCTTCCGCGCGGATCTCTCCTATAATTCACCCCTCCACTTT. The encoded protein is CASSFRADLSYNSPLHF.